This is a list of T cell receptor beta chains from one sample in a study of T cell responses to AZD1222 COVID-19 vaccine. The table came from immunoSEQ multiplex PCR; TCRdb's copy has only in-frame clones and leaves some out. This sample has 110,000 or so clones, with more than 70% found just once. This material consisted of peripheral blood, taken 28 days after the second AZD1222 dose. The origin of the receptors is an adult who received the AZD1222 COVID-19 vaccine. Both conserved end residues are part of each CDR3. The order of the fields is clone size, V gene, D gene, J gene, CDR3 protein, CDR3 DNA. D genes are given only for firm matches. A clone size is listed for some rows: how often the clone was seen (once, few, many), or a class if it is expanded.

clone_size: -; v_call: TRBV19; d_call: TRBD1; j_call: TRBJ1-1; cdr3_aa: CASNEQGGNTEAFF; cdr3_nt: TGTGCCAGTAATGAACAGGGGGGGAACACTGAAGCTTTCTTT
clone_size: few; v_call: TRBV19; d_call: -; j_call: TRBJ2-7; cdr3_aa: CASSLRAALEQYF; cdr3_nt: TGTGCCAGTAGTCTGCGGGCCGCTCTCGAGCAGTACTTC
clone_size: once; v_call: TRBV12-3/TRBV12-4; d_call: -; j_call: TRBJ2-5; cdr3_aa: CASSFINGETQYF; cdr3_nt: TGTGCCAGCAGTTTTATTAATGGGGAGACCCAGTACTTC
clone_size: -; v_call: TRBV3-1/TRBV3-2; d_call: TRBD1; j_call: TRBJ1-5; cdr3_aa: CASSPFRDRDYQPQHF; cdr3_nt: TGTGCCAGCAGTCCATTCCGGGACAGGGATTATCAGCCCCAGCATTTT
clone_size: -; v_call: TRBV6-5; d_call: -; j_call: TRBJ1-5; cdr3_aa: CASSYGGGNQPQHF; cdr3_nt: TGTGCCAGCAGTTACGGGGGGGGCAATCAGCCCCAGCATTTT
clone_size: once; v_call: TRBV19; d_call: -; j_call: TRBJ2-2; cdr3_aa: CASSGSRGGTGELFF; cdr3_nt: TGTGCCAGTAGCGGTTCGAGGGGAGGCACCGGGGAGCTGTTTTTT
clone_size: -; v_call: TRBV3-1/TRBV3-2; d_call: TRBD2; j_call: TRBJ2-1; cdr3_aa: CASSQDGSGGTYNEQFF; cdr3_nt: TGTGCCAGCAGCCAAGATGGGAGCGGGGGGACCTACAATGAGCAGTTCTTC
clone_size: -; v_call: TRBV9; d_call: -; j_call: TRBJ2-7; cdr3_aa: CASSRSEDEQYF; cdr3_nt: TGTGCCAGCAGCCGGTCAGAGGACGAGCAGTACTTC
clone_size: -; v_call: TRBV5-4; d_call: TRBD1; j_call: TRBJ1-1; cdr3_aa: CASSLDRGNTEAFF; cdr3_nt: TGTGCCAGCAGCCTAGACAGGGGGAACACTGAAGCTTTCTTT
clone_size: once; v_call: TRBV5-1; d_call: -; j_call: TRBJ1-2; cdr3_aa: CASSLGVGALYGYTF; cdr3_nt: TGCGCCAGCAGCTTGGGGGTAGGAGCACTCTATGGCTACACCTTC
clone_size: -; v_call: TRBV7-2; d_call: TRBD1; j_call: TRBJ1-2; cdr3_aa: CASSLDRGLYGYTF; cdr3_nt: TGTGCCAGCAGCTTGGACAGGGGGCTCTATGGCTACACCTTC
clone_size: once; v_call: TRBV5-5; d_call: -; j_call: TRBJ2-7; cdr3_aa: CASRLGWRGEQYF; cdr3_nt: TGTGCCAGCAGATTAGGGTGGAGGGGCGAGCAGTACTTC
clone_size: once; v_call: TRBV11-2; d_call: -; j_call: TRBJ1-4; cdr3_aa: CASSLGWPTNEKLFF; cdr3_nt: TGTGCCAGCAGCTTAGGCTGGCCAACTAATGAAAAACTGTTTTTT
clone_size: -; v_call: TRBV9; d_call: -; j_call: TRBJ2-3; cdr3_aa: CASTGDSTDTQYF; cdr3_nt: TGTGCCAGCACCGGGGACTCCACAGATACGCAGTATTTT
clone_size: -; v_call: TRBV19; d_call: -; j_call: TRBJ2-7; cdr3_aa: CASSSQGRVEQYF; cdr3_nt: TGTGCCAGTAGTTCTCAAGGGAGAGTAGAGCAGTACTTC
clone_size: -; v_call: TRBV3-1/TRBV3-2; d_call: -; j_call: TRBJ2-6; cdr3_aa: CASSQNSGANVLTF; cdr3_nt: TGTGCCAGCAGCCAAAACTCTGGGGCCAACGTCCTGACTTTC
clone_size: -; v_call: TRBV13; d_call: -; j_call: TRBJ1-1; cdr3_aa: CASSLAHPEAFF; cdr3_nt: TGTGCCAGCAGCTTAGCCCACCCCGAAGCTTTCTTT
clone_size: -; v_call: TRBV5-1; d_call: TRBD1; j_call: TRBJ1-3; cdr3_aa: CASSAGQSSGNTIYF; cdr3_nt: TGCGCCAGCAGCGCGGGACAGAGCTCTGGAAACACCATATATTTT
clone_size: once; v_call: TRBV4-1; d_call: -; j_call: TRBJ2-6; cdr3_aa: CASSQGPTGIITAGANVLTF; cdr3_nt: TGCGCCAGCAGCCAAGGTCCCACAGGGATCATCACTGCTGGGGCCAACGTCCTGACTTTC
clone_size: -; v_call: TRBV11-2; d_call: -; j_call: TRBJ1-5; cdr3_aa: CASSPGTLGPEPQHF; cdr3_nt: TGTGCCAGCAGCCCCGGGACATTGGGACCCGAGCCCCAGCATTTT
clone_size: -; v_call: TRBV6-5; d_call: -; j_call: TRBJ1-2; cdr3_aa: CASREPGGSYGYTF; cdr3_nt: TGTGCCAGCAGGGAGCCGGGCGGAAGCTATGGCTACACCTTC
clone_size: -; v_call: TRBV12-3/TRBV12-4; d_call: -; j_call: TRBJ2-7; cdr3_aa: CASSTGPSYEQYF; cdr3_nt: TGTGCCAGTTCCACAGGGCCCTCCTACGAGCAGTACTTC
clone_size: few; v_call: TRBV7-3; d_call: -; j_call: TRBJ2-5; cdr3_aa: CASSFVSQETQYF; cdr3_nt: TGTGCCAGCAGCTTTGTCAGCCAAGAGACCCAGTACTTC
clone_size: -; v_call: TRBV24-1; d_call: -; j_call: TRBJ2-7; cdr3_aa: CATSDSSEQYF; cdr3_nt: TGTGCCACCAGTGATAGCTCCGAGCAGTACTTC
clone_size: -; v_call: TRBV5-8; d_call: -; j_call: TRBJ1-5; cdr3_aa: CASSYEWAGQPQHF; cdr3_nt: TGTGCCAGCAGCTATGAATGGGCGGGTCAGCCCCAGCATTTT
clone_size: once; v_call: TRBV6-5; d_call: -; j_call: TRBJ1-1; cdr3_aa: CASSYAGIPEAFF; cdr3_nt: TGTGCCAGCAGTTACGCAGGGATCCCTGAAGCTTTCTTT
clone_size: -; v_call: TRBV7-2; d_call: TRBD2; j_call: TRBJ2-5; cdr3_aa: CASSLGAGGASGIETQYF; cdr3_nt: TGTGCCAGCAGCCTAGGGGCAGGTGGGGCTAGCGGGATAGAGACCCAGTACTTC
clone_size: -; v_call: TRBV7-9; d_call: -; j_call: TRBJ2-3; cdr3_aa: CASSSRSRTDTQYF; cdr3_nt: TGTGCCAGCAGCTCAAGGAGCCGAACAGATACGCAGTATTTT
clone_size: -; v_call: TRBV24-1; d_call: -; j_call: TRBJ2-1; cdr3_aa: CATSDSQGDEQFF; cdr3_nt: TGTGCCACCAGTGATTCTCAAGGGGACGAGCAGTTCTTC
clone_size: -; v_call: TRBV12-3/TRBV12-4; d_call: -; j_call: TRBJ2-2; cdr3_aa: CASSLAGGGELFF; cdr3_nt: TGTGCCAGCAGTTTAGCTGGTGGAGGGGAGCTGTTTTTT
clone_size: -; v_call: TRBV7-9; d_call: TRBD2; j_call: TRBJ2-1; cdr3_aa: CASSLGAWLASGNDEQFF; cdr3_nt: TGTGCCAGCAGCTTAGGGGCTTGGTTGGCTAGCGGGAACGATGAGCAGTTCTTC
clone_size: -; v_call: TRBV4-3; d_call: -; j_call: TRBJ1-2; cdr3_aa: CASSQEGDGYTF; cdr3_nt: TGCGCCAGCAGCCAAGAGGGCGATGGCTACACCTTC
clone_size: -; v_call: TRBV6-5; d_call: TRBD2; j_call: TRBJ2-5; cdr3_aa: CASSYSGTPGGTQYF; cdr3_nt: TGTGCCAGCAGTTATTCTGGGACCCCGGGGGGGACCCAGTACTTC
clone_size: -; v_call: TRBV1; d_call: -; j_call: TRBJ2-7; cdr3_aa: CTSSQRPGFDSYEQYF; cdr3_nt: TGCACCAGCAGCCAACGACCGGGATTTGACTCCTACGAGCAGTACTTC
clone_size: -; v_call: TRBV5-4; d_call: -; j_call: TRBJ1-6; cdr3_aa: CASSLVEGGNSPLHF; cdr3_nt: TGTGCCAGCAGCTTGGTAGAGGGTGGGAATTCACCCCTCCACTTT
clone_size: once; v_call: TRBV27; d_call: -; j_call: TRBJ1-1; cdr3_aa: CASRSSGPLIMSAFF; cdr3_nt: TGTGCCAGCCGATCTTCGGGGCCCCTGATTATGTCAGCTTTCTTT
clone_size: -; v_call: TRBV21-1; d_call: -; j_call: TRBJ1-2; cdr3_aa: CASSLKIYGYTF; cdr3_nt: TGTGCCAGCAGCCTGAAAATCTATGGCTACACCTTC
clone_size: -; v_call: TRBV7-2; d_call: -; j_call: TRBJ2-2; cdr3_aa: CASSLAGNTGELFF; cdr3_nt: TGTGCCAGCAGCTTAGCCGGTAACACCGGGGAGCTGTTTTTT
clone_size: -; v_call: TRBV6-5; d_call: -; j_call: TRBJ2-7; cdr3_aa: CASSSLQGSYEQYF; cdr3_nt: TGTGCCAGCAGCTCACTTCAGGGCTCCTACGAGCAGTACTTC
clone_size: -; v_call: TRBV5-1; d_call: -; j_call: TRBJ1-4; cdr3_aa: CASSLAGGSDEKLFF; cdr3_nt: TGCGCCAGCAGCTTGGCCGGGGGTTCAGATGAAAAACTGTTTTTT